This passage covers 7 T cell receptor beta chains from one sample sequenced in a study of PD-L1 blockade in urothelial cancer. Time point in this sample: peripheral blood 6 weeks after treatment start. Here immunoSEQ multiplex PCR was the method, and the copy in TCRdb shows in-frame clones only, minus some. Of 20,000 to 25,000 clones in the sample, under 95% were seen once. The sample here was PBMCs, taken around atezolizumab (anti-PD-L1) treatment. The receptors here all came from an older woman with urothelial cancer.

The chain links TRBV5-4 to TRBJ2-3, with 10 bases lining up with TRBD2. This CDR3 contains 16 residues. V trimming: 0 bases; J trimming: 4 bases; junction bases outside the gene matches: 5. The germline gives CDR1 SGHNT, CDR2 YYREEE (reference sequence). CDR3 sequence reads: CASSLESGGVADTQYF. The CDR3 DNA reads as TGTGCCAGCAGCTTGGAAAGCGGGGGGGTTGCAGATACGCAGTATTTT.

V is TRBV14 and J is TRBJ2-3, with 10 nucleotides matching TRBD1. Germline values: CDR1 SGHDN, CDR2 FVKESK. The CDR3 length is 16 residues. Germline trimming cut 5 bases from V and 4 bases from J; bases unmatched to any gene: 9. The CDR3 loop reads CASSVRQGARADTQYF. CDR3 in DNA: TGTGCCAGCAGCGTTAGACAGGGGGCGAGGGCAGATACGCAGTATTTT.

The chain links TRBV11-3 to TRBJ2-7, with D possibly being TRBD2 (5 bases). Germline CDR1 SGHNT, CDR2 YENEEA. There are 13 residues in the CDR3. V was cut by 5 bases and J by 3 bases, with 11 bases left in between. DNA for the CDR3: TGTGCCAGCAGCCCCGGGATAGGCTACGAGCAGTACTTC. Protein product: CASSPGIGYEQYF.

The CDR3 coding sequence is TGTGCCAGCAGTCCTTCACGGGAGTACAATGAGCAGTTCTTC. Translated: CASSPSREYNEQFF. The chain uses TRBV27 and TRBJ2-1; D might be TRBD2 (6 bases). The germline V gene has CDR1 MNHEY and CDR2 SMNVEV (reference sequence). The V end was cut by 5 bases, the J end by 4 bases, with 12 bases between. The CDR3 is 14 amino acids.

The chain couples TRBV11-2 to TRBJ2-7; 7 nucleotides align to TRBD1. The CDR3 extends over 14 amino acids. J lost 7 bases, V lost 1 base, and 7 bases had no gene match. Germline V gene sequence: CDR1 SGHAT, CDR2 FQNNGV. Here the CDR3 DNA reads TGTGCCAGCAGCTTAGCAGGACAGGTCGGGGAGCAGTACTTC. This encodes CASSLAGQVGEQYF. Full variable domain (rest looked up from reference TRBV11-2 and TRBJ2-7): EAGVAQSPRYKIIEKRQSVAFWCNPISGHATLYWYQQILGQGPKLLIQFQNNGVVDDSQLPKDRFSAERLKGVDSTLKIQPAKLEDSAVYLCASSLAGQVGEQYFGPGTRLTVT.

The chain combines TRBV9 with TRBJ2-7; the match to TRBD2 covers 9 bases. The germline V gene encodes CDR1 SGDLS and CDR2 YYNGEE. This CDR3 contains 15 residues. Trimming removed 0 bases from V and 1 base from J; junction bases left unmatched: 2. CDR3 protein: CASSVVAGASYEQYF. Written as DNA, the CDR3 is TGTGCCAGCAGCGTAGTAGCGGGGGCTTCCTACGAGCAGTACTTC.

This clone was found a few times. The rearrangement uses TRBV4-3 and TRBJ1-2; weak D call: TRBD1 (5 bases). The germline V and J ends were trimmed by 0 bases and 4 bases, with 15 bases remaining between them. The CDR3 totals 16 residues. Germline V CDR1 and CDR2: LGHNA, YSLEER. The CDR3 region is CASSQDLDIPIYGYTF. CDR3 bases: TGCGCCAGCAGCCAAGATTTGGACATACCGATCTATGGCTACACCTTC.